One and the same sample provided the 23 T cell receptor beta chains below, sequenced in a study of control samples from healthy donors and cancer patients. TCRdb's copy holds only in-frame clones and misses some; the assay was immunoSEQ multiplex PCR. The sample records some 96,000 clones, more than 75% being singletons. The source material was blood. The receptor source for this set is a woman between 45 and 60 years old in good health.

The chain carries TRBV6-5 and TRBJ1-3; D may be TRBD1 (5 bases). Germline CDR1 MNHEY, CDR2 SVGAGI. Trimming took off 7 bases at V and 2 bases at J, with 6 bases between the two ends. CDR3 length equals 12 residues. The CDR3 here is CASMGAGNTIYF. The CDR3 nucleotides are TGTGCCAGCATGGGGGCTGGAAACACCATATATTTT.

The gene calls are TRBV5-5 and TRBJ2-3; tentative D call: TRBD1 (6 bases). V was shortened by 4 bases and J by 4 bases, with 16 bases between the two germline ends. The CDR3 runs to 15 residues. The V gene's germline CDR1 is SGHKS and CDR2 YYEKEE (reference sequence). CDR3 in amino acids: CASSPSSGVADTQYF. The CDR3 DNA follows: TGTGCCAGCAGCCCTAGCTCAGGGGTCGCAGATACGCAGTATTTT.

This CDR3 is CASTRDSLGTDTQYF. CDR3 DNA: TGTGCCAGCACCAGGGACTCCCTGGGCACAGATACGCAGTATTTT. The chain joins TRBV11-2 to TRBJ2-3; D might be TRBD2 (6 bases). The CDR3 sequence is 15 residues long. Trimming stripped 7 bases from V and 1 base from J, with 15 bases between. Germline V lookup: CDR1 SGHAT, CDR2 FQNNGV.

The chain links TRBV24-1 to TRBJ2-3; D gene uncertain. The ends were cut back, 4 bases at V and 8 bases at J, with 21 bases in the middle. The CDR3 runs to 16 residues. Germline CDR1 and CDR2: KGHDR and SFDVKD. The CDR3 loop reads CATSDPSEAPLGTQYF. The CDR3 nucleotides are TGTGCCACCAGTGACCCCTCCGAGGCCCCCTTGGGTACGCAGTATTTT.

The chain has TRBV12-3 or TRBV12-4 and TRBJ2-5; D gene uncertain. The CDR3 is 12 amino acids. Deletions cut 3 bases from V and 2 bases from J, with 4 bases between. Here the CDR3 DNA reads TGTGCCAGCAGTTTCAGACAAGAGACCCAGTACTTC. This translates into CASSFRQETQYF.

CDR3 coding DNA: TGTGCCAGCAGCGGAAGAGGACAGGGGATCTTGGGAACTGAAGCTTTCTTT. Translation gives CASSGRGQGILGTEAFF. The gene calls are TRBV9 and TRBJ1-1; 9 nucleotides align to TRBD1. Trimming at V came to 3 bases and at J to 5 bases, leaving 14 bases not matched to a gene. CDR1 and CDR2 from the germline V gene are SGDLS and YYNGEE. This CDR3 is built from 17 residues.

This chain links TRBV29-1 with TRBJ1-2; D is perhaps TRBD1 (5 bases). This CDR3 has 14 residues. V lost 0 bases and J 8 bases, leaving 16 bases between the germline ends. Germline V gene data show CDR1 as SQVTM and CDR2 as ANQGSEA. The CDR3 DNA reads TGCAGCGTTGAAGAACGGGACGGCCCCTTCGGCTACACCTTC. Translating gives CSVEERDGPFGYTF.

This chain links TRBV13 with TRBJ2-1; 8 bases are shared with TRBD1. V dropped 8 bases and J dropped 4; count of bases not matched to a gene: 7. The germline V gene has CDR1 PRHDT and CDR2 FYEKMQ (reference sequence). This CDR3 is 14 amino acids long. The CDR3 region is CASLAGTGYNEQFF. The CDR3 DNA is TGTGCCAGCTTGGCCGGGACAGGTTACAATGAGCAGTTCTTC.

V and J are TRBV7-2 and TRBJ2-3, with D unclear. CDR3 size: 13 residues. The germline V and J ends were trimmed by 2 bases and 3 bases, with 6 bases remaining between them. Germline assignment: CDR1 SGHTA and CDR2 FQGNSA. DNA of the CDR3: TGTGCCAGCAGCTTATTCCAGACAGATACGCAGTATTTT. Protein sequence: CASSLFQTDTQYF.

CDR3 protein: CASRSDREASEAFF. The CDR3, as DNA: TGTGCCAGCAGATCCGACAGGGAAGCTTCTGAAGCTTTCTTT. The chain combines TRBV6-6 with TRBJ1-1, with 7 positions matching TRBD1. CDR3 length equals 14 residues. Trimming cost V 6 bases and J 6 bases; bases outside gene matches: 10. Germline V gene data show CDR1 as MNHNY and CDR2 as SVGAGI (reference sequence).

This chain connects TRBV7-3 to TRBJ2-5; D remains ambiguous. V lost 1 base and J 5 bases, leaving 17 bases between the germline ends. There are 16 residues in the CDR3. Germline values: CDR1 SGHTA, CDR2 FQGTGA. CDR3 coding DNA: TGTGCCAGCAGCTTAAATCCCACCTGGGTAAGGGAGACCCAGTACTTC. This sequence encodes CASSLNPTWVRETQYF.

CDR3 protein: CASSTQVGVGVLVRAFF. The DNA of the CDR3 is TGTGCCAGCAGTACCCAGGTCGGGGTGGGGGTTTTAGTTCGAGCTTTCTTT. The rearrangement joins TRBV27 to TRBJ1-1; TRBD1 is a possible D gene (5 bases). This CDR3 region has 17 residues. Trimming took 5 bases from V and 10 from J, leaving 29 bases between them. The germline CDR1 and CDR2 sequences are MNHEY and SMNVEV (reference sequence).

V gene TRBV7-9 combines with J gene TRBJ2-3; the D is unclear. The CDR3 loop spans 15 amino acids. CDR1 SEHNR and CDR2 FQNEAQ come from the germline V gene (reference sequence). Trimming took 0 bases from V and 1 from J, leaving 8 bases between them. CDR3 sequence: CASSLAGHGTDTQYF. The CDR3, as DNA: TGTGCCAGCAGCTTAGCCGGGCACGGCACAGATACGCAGTATTTT.

The genes are TRBV9 and TRBJ2-1, with TRBD2 identical over 11 bases. Unmatched junction bases numbered 2, after V lost 0 bases and J lost 6 bases. CDR1 SGDLS and CDR2 YYNGEE come from the germline V gene. The CDR3 runs to 15 residues. The CDR3 sequence: CASSVVAGGLNEQFF. Written as DNA, the CDR3 is TGTGCCAGCAGCGTAGTAGCGGGGGGGCTCAATGAGCAGTTCTTC.

This chain links TRBV6-5 with TRBJ1-3, with D uncertain. Germline-derived CDR1 and CDR2 are MNHEY and SVGAGI. The CDR3 extends over 15 amino acids. The V gene lost 0 bases and the J gene lost 0 bases, with 6 bases spanning the gap. This chain's CDR3 is CASSYSISSGNTIYF. As DNA, the CDR3 is TGTGCCAGCAGTTACTCGATCAGCTCTGGAAACACCATATATTTT.

Concerning this clone: The same CDR3 is also encoded by other DNA sequences in this sample. The rearrangement joins TRBV12-1 to TRBJ2-7; the table's D call, TRBD2, was not checked against the DNA. TRBV12-1 is tagged as a pseudogene. CDR3 length: 13 amino acids. The CDR3 spells CASSLSGGVEQYV. The CDR3 DNA is TGTGCCAGCAGCCTTAGCGGCGGGGTCGAGCAATACGTC.

The gene calls are TRBV4-3 and TRBJ1-1; D remains ambiguous. The germline V and J ends were trimmed by 4 bases and 2 bases, with 11 bases remaining between them. Per germline, CDR1 LGHNA and CDR2 YSLEER. The CDR3 spans 14 residues. CDR3 sequence: CASSRGGFNTEAFF. The CDR3 bases are TGCGCCAGCAGCCGAGGTGGGTTCAACACTGAAGCTTTCTTT.

V gene TRBV3-1 (or the pseudogene TRBV3-2) combines with J gene TRBJ2-3; 12 bases agree with TRBD2. Germline loops: CDR1 LGHDT, CDR2 YNNKEL (reference sequence). With V trimmed by 0 bases and J by 9 bases, 13 bases remained unmatched. The CDR3 is made up of 18 amino acids. The CDR3 nucleotides read TGTGCCAGCAGCCAAGATCCCCTAGCTAGCGGGGGGGCCGGCACGCAGTATTTT. This translates into CASSQDPLASGGAGTQYF.

This clone occurred a few times. The CDR3 spells CASSYSRVYEQYV. The CDR3 DNA sequence: TGTGCCAGCAGTTACTCGAGGGTCTACGAGCAGTACGTC. The V call is TRBV6-2 or TRBV6-3, the J call TRBJ2-7; a weak D match, TRBD2 (5 bases). Trimming stripped 0 bases from V and 3 bases from J, with 6 bases between. Looked up from germline, CDR1 is MNHEY and CDR2 is SVGEGT. The CDR3 is made up of 13 amino acids.

The chain recombines TRBV25-1 with TRBJ2-2; TRBD1 is a possible D gene (5 bases). V was shortened by 1 base and J by 0 bases, with 9 bases between the two germline ends. This CDR3 is built from 16 residues. Germline CDR1 reads MGHDK; CDR2 reads SYGVNS. The CDR3 loop reads CASSEWGAPNTGELFF. The CDR3 nucleotides read TGTGCCAGCAGTGAATGGGGCGCACCGAACACCGGGGAGCTGTTTTTT.

This chain connects TRBV11-2 to TRBJ2-4, with TRBD2 matching over 7 bases. This CDR3 contains 19 residues. J gave up 1 base and V 0 bases, and 12 bases lay outside the gene matches. Germline CDR1 SGHAT, CDR2 FQNNGV. The CDR3 DNA is TGTGCCAGCAGCTTAGAAGCGGGGTTCTCCCGTTCGGCCAAAAACATTCAGTACTTC. It is translated as CASSLEAGFSRSAKNIQYF.

The chain couples TRBV4-1 to TRBJ1-4; D is unclear. CDR1 is MGHRA, CDR2 YSYEKL, per germline. The V gene lost 1 base and the J gene lost 10 bases, with 13 bases spanning the gap. The CDR3 is 14 amino acids. This CDR3 is CASSQGQILGKLFF. CDR3 DNA sequence: TGCGCCAGCAGCCAAGGTCAGATTCTTGGAAAACTGTTTTTT.

The genes are TRBV7-7 and TRBJ2-2; TRBD2 matches 13 bases. V trimming: 0 bases; J trimming: 1 base; junction bases outside the gene matches: 5. CDR1 is SSHAT, CDR2 FNYEAQ, per germline (reference sequence). This CDR3 contains 19 residues. The CDR3 coding sequence is TGTGCCAGCAGCTTAGCCAGGACTAGCGGGGGCCTGAACACCGGGGAGCTGTTTTTT. Translation: CASSLARTSGGLNTGELFF.